The 30 T cell receptor beta chains given below trace back to one sample, sequenced in a study of tumor-infiltrating lymphocytes in primary liver carcinoma. TCR beta cDNA was made from approximately 500 ng total RNA with a constant-region primer. Three nested multiplex PCR rounds, a slightly modified ARM-PCR method, built the TCR beta libraries. PCR rounds one and two used TRBV1-TRBV30 forward primers with a C-beta reverse primer for 10 cycles each. TCRdb independently ran MiXCR on the multiplex PCR reads; one entry per CDR3 protein. The table shows approximately 320,000 distinct CDR3 sequences, with 58% occurring only once. Germline DNA was also extracted, and blood RNA derived from unsorted whole blood. The sequenced sample was peripheral blood. These receptors originate from a woman under 40 with primary liver carcinoma and hepatitis B virus infection.

The V and J genes are TRBV30 and TRBJ1-1, with D unclear. The germline V gene encodes CDR1 GTSNPN and CDR2 SVGIG (reference sequence). This CDR3 contains 12 residues. V lost 2 bases and J 4 bases, leaving 8 bases between the germline ends. CDR3 coding DNA: TGTGCCTGGAGTCCCTTTACCACTGAAGCTTTCTTT. As protein: CAWSPFTTEAFF.

The rearrangement links TRBV5-6 to TRBJ1-4, with a weak D call TRBD1 (5 bases). Trimming stripped 1 base from V and 8 bases from J, with 15 bases between. The germline CDR1 and CDR2 sequences are SGHDT and YYEEEE. The CDR3 sequence is 15 residues long. The CDR3 reads CASSLRSAGQEKLFF. Written as DNA, the CDR3 is TGTGCCAGCAGCTTGAGGAGCGCAGGGCAAGAAAAACTGTTTTTT.

This clonotype was recorded a few times. A much more abundant neighbour one base away suggests this may be a read error. The chain joins TRBV14 to TRBJ1-1; D is ambiguous. This CDR3 contains 13 residues. CDR1 and CDR2 (germline): SGHDN, FVKESK. The DNA for the CDR3 is TGTGCCAGCAGCCAATTCCTGAACACTGAAGCTTCCTTT. Translated: CASSQFLNTEASF.

This clonotype appeared once. V and J are TRBV6-5 and TRBJ2-5; 8 bases map to TRBD2. Germline CDR1 and CDR2: MNHEY and SVGAGI. Trimming cost V 9 bases and J 4 bases; bases outside gene matches: 10. The CDR3 length is 14 residues. CDR3 nucleotide sequence: TGTGCCAGTAACCTTACCCTAGCGGGAGAGACCCAGTACTTC. As protein: CASNLTLAGETQYF.

A remark on this clonotype: Its ends do not fully match the called genes, so a read error is possible. The V gene is TRBV29-1, the J gene TRBJ2-1; 7 positions match TRBD2. The CDR3 has 16 amino acids. Looked up from germline, CDR1 is SQVTM and CDR2 is ANQGSEA. CDR3 sequence reads: CSVGDPSGSSCNEQFF. The CDR3 DNA sequence: TGCAGCGTTGGAGATCCTAGCGGTAGCTCCTGCAATGAGCAGTTCTTC.

Concerning this clonotype itself: At one of its ends the junction is not consistent with the germline gene, which may arise from a read error. The chain couples TRBV4-1 to TRBJ2-1; TRBD2 is a possible D gene (6 bases). Germline V gives CDR1 MGHRA, CDR2 YSYEKL. There are 18 residues in the CDR3. The CDR3 region has the DNA TGCGCCAGCAACCAAGAAGGGTTAGCGGAGCGACCCTACAATGAGCAGTTCTTC. Its protein is CASNQEGLAERPYNEQFF.

As regards this clonotype: A much bigger clone sits one base away, suggesting this may be a read error. The J gene is TRBJ2-6, the V gene TRBV6-5; 7 positions match TRBD2. This CDR3 contains 13 residues. Germline CDR1 reads MNHEY; CDR2 reads SVGAGI. The CDR3 bases are TGTGCCCACGGGGGGACTGGGGCCAACGTCATGACTTTC. This gives the protein CAHGGTGANVMTF.

In its sample, this clonotype was seen a few times. V usage is TRBV7-9 and J usage is TRBJ2-5; D not certain. The CDR3 is made up of 14 amino acids. V lost 1 base, J lost 2 bases, and 8 bases lay in between. CDR1 and CDR2 (germline): SEHNR, FQNEAQ (reference sequence). The CDR3 DNA reads TGTGCCAGCAGCTTAGGTTGGCTTCAAGAGACCCAGTACTTC. Residues: CASSLGWLQETQYF.

To note about this clonotype: At one end, the junction sequence differs from germline, possibly due to a read error. This sequence joins TRBV11-2 and TRBJ2-5; D remains unclear. The CDR3 extends over 14 amino acids. CDR1 and CDR2 (germline): SGHAT, FQNNGV. DNA for the CDR3: TGTGCCGGCAGCTTAGGATGGGCCGGACGGGCCCAGCACTTC. Protein product: CAGSLGWAGRAQHF.

On this clonotype: A much larger clone differs by one base, so this may be a read error. V gene TRBV4-2 combines with J gene TRBJ2-7; 10 positions agree with TRBD2. Germline CDR1 reads LGHNA; CDR2 reads YNFKEQ. CDR3 size: 16 residues. The CDR3 protein is CTSSQGLAKNAYEQYF. In DNA form, the CDR3 reads TGTACCAGCAGCCAGGGACTAGCGAAAAATGCCTACGAGCAGTACTTC.

The count of this clonotype is one. This could be a read error, since a much larger clone is one nucleotide away. V and J are TRBV6-5 and TRBJ1-1; the match to TRBD1 covers 9 bases. With V trimmed by 7 bases and J by 5 bases, 8 bases remained unmatched. CDR3 length: 14 residues. CDR1 and CDR2 from the germline V gene are MNHEY and SVGAGI. CDR3 sequence reads: CASIWDRVKTEAFF. Written as DNA, the CDR3 is TGTGCCAGCATATGGGACAGGGTAAAAACTGAAGCTTTCTTT.

To note about this clonotype: A much larger clone is a single base away; this may be a read error. The gene calls are TRBV29-1 and TRBJ2-7; D unresolved. V gave up 3 bases and J gave up 7 bases, with 19 bases separating them. The germline V gene encodes CDR1 SQVTM and CDR2 ANQGSEA. The CDR3 extends over 14 amino acids. This chain's CDR3 is CSVESWGPVVEQYF. The CDR3 DNA sequence: TGCAGCGTTGAGTCTTGGGGTCCGGTAGTAGAGCAGTACTTC.

Concerning this clonotype: A much larger clone lies a single base off, so this may be a read error. The chain carries TRBV6-5 and TRBJ2-1, with 9 bases fitting TRBD1. The CDR3 has 11 amino acids. CDR1 is MNHEY, CDR2 SVGAGI, per germline. The trim removed 8 bases at V and 12 bases at J, leaving 5 bases unmatched. CDR3 in DNA: TGTGCCAGCGGCCAGGGACAGGGGCAGTTCTTC. This encodes CASGQGQGQFF.

This clonotype was counted a few times. J is TRBJ2-7 and V is TRBV6-6; the match to TRBD2 covers 9 bases. J lost 5 bases, V lost 6 bases, and 8 bases had no gene match. Germline V CDR1 and CDR2: MNHNY, SVGAGI (reference sequence). This CDR3 contains 14 residues. The CDR3 region is CASSPSSGSHEQYF. Here the CDR3 DNA reads TGTGCCAGCAGCCCCAGTAGCGGGAGCCACGAGCAGTACTTC.

For this clonotype: With a much larger clone just one base away, this may be a read error. The chain couples TRBV6-5 to TRBJ1-5, with D hard to call. V dropped 5 bases and J dropped 3 bases, with 14 bases sitting between them. The CDR3 consists of 15 residues. The germline V gene has CDR1 MNHEY and CDR2 SVGAGI. This CDR3 is CASSRDASTNQPQHF. The CDR3 bases are TGTGCCAGCAGTCGCGACGCAAGCACCAATCAGCCCCAGCATTTT.

This clonotype was seen at least ten times. The gene calls are TRBV12-3 or TRBV12-4 and TRBJ1-1; D gene uncertain. V gave up 6 bases and J gave up 3 bases, with 11 bases separating them. The CDR3 is made up of 13 amino acids. CDR3 protein: CASSLREDTEAFF. CDR3 nucleotides: TGTGCCAGCAGCTTAAGGGAGGACACTGAAGCTTTCTTT.

The chain carries TRBV5-1 and TRBJ1-4; D call uncertain. Looked up from germline, CDR1 is SGHRS and CDR2 is YFSETQ. The V end was cut by 4 bases, the J end by 4 bases, with 14 bases between. This CDR3 is built from 15 residues. The CDR3 nucleotides read TGCGCCAGCAGCCCTACTTGGATGAGTAATGAAAAACTGTTTTTT. The encoded protein is CASSPTWMSNEKLFF. Supplemented by reference TRBV5-1 and TRBJ1-4, the full variable domain reads KAGVTQTPRYLIKTRGQQVTLSCSPISGHRSVSWYQQTPGQGLQFLFEYFSETQRNKGNFPGRFSGRQFSNSRSEMNVSTLELGDSALYLCASSPTWMSNEKLFFGSGTQLSVL.

The chain joins TRBV7-9 to TRBJ2-1; a weak D match, TRBD2 (6 bases). Germline CDR1 and CDR2: SEHNR and FQNEAQ (reference sequence). The CDR3 has 12 residues. Trimming left V 5 bases short and J 10 bases short, with 12 bases between. CDR3 in amino acids: CASSPLATEQFF. The CDR3 DNA sequence: TGTGCCAGCAGCCCCCTAGCGACCGAGCAGTTCTTC.

This clonotype turned up a few times. This rearrangement joins TRBV5-1 to TRBJ2-7; the D gene is possibly TRBD1 (6 bases). Germline V gives CDR1 SGHRS, CDR2 YFSETQ. V was clipped by 0 bases and J by 1 base, with 11 bases between them. The CDR3 totals 15 residues. CDR3 nucleotides: TGCGCCAGCAGCTTGGTGGGGGCCGCATCCTACGAGCAGTACTTC. It codes for CASSLVGAASYEQYF.

In the case of this clonotype: Just one base apart from a much larger clone, this may be a read error. DNA of the CDR3: TGTGCCAGCAGAGCTAGCACTGAAGCTTTCTTT. Protein product: CASRASTEAFF. The chain employs TRBV6-5 and TRBJ1-1, with D unclear. Germline assignment: CDR1 MNHEY and CDR2 SVGAGI. Trimming removed 6 bases at V and 4 bases at J, with 6 bases between. The CDR3 sequence is 11 residues long.

J is TRBJ2-1 and V is TRBV24-1; 9 positions agree with TRBD1. The J segment lost 9 bases and the V segment lost 4 bases, leaving 12 bases of the junction unmatched. Germline CDR1 KGHDR, CDR2 SFDVKD. The CDR3 length is 16 residues. In DNA, the CDR3 is TGTGCCACCAGTGACTCCGGGACAGGGAAAGACAGTGAGCAGTTCTTC. Amino acid sequence: CATSDSGTGKDSEQFF.

As regards this clonotype: This may come from a read error, since a much larger clone is one base off. The missing conserved phenylalanine or tryptophan at the end of this CDR3 makes a read error likely. The chain couples TRBV29-1 to TRBJ2-3, with D uncertain. Germline CDR1 reads SQVTM; CDR2 reads ANQGSEA. The CDR3 is 13 amino acids. With 3 bases removed from V and 6 bases from J, the gap between germline ends came to 13 bases. The DNA of the CDR3 is TGCAGCGTTGAGTGGCGGTCCAGGGATACGCAGTATTTG. Protein product: CSVEWRSRDTQYL.

Remarks on this clonotype: At one boundary the junction diverges from the germline segment, which might be a read error. The chain couples TRBV14 to TRBJ2-4, with D perhaps matching TRBD1 or TRBD2 (5 bases each). The CDR3 has 14 residues. Per the germline V gene, CDR1 is SGHDN and CDR2 is FVKESK. The CDR3 coding sequence is TGTGTCAGCAGCTACAGTGGGGGCAAAAACATTCAGTACTTC. Amino acids: CVSSYSGGKNIQYF. The whole variable domain, remainder taken from reference TRBV14 and TRBJ2-4, is EAGVTQFPSHSVIEKGQTVTLRCDPISGHDNLYWYRRVMGKEIKFLLHFVKESKQDESGMPNNRFLAERTGGTYSTLKVQPAELEDSGVYFCVSSYSGGKNIQYFGAGTRLSVL.

On this clonotype itself: A clone one base away is much larger, so this may be a read error. The CDR3 sequence is CASSPVRTYYEQYF. The CDR3 DNA is TGTGCCAGCAGCCCCGTCAGAACCTACTACGAGCAGTACTTC. The chain joins TRBV5-6 to TRBJ2-7; unclear D gene. Germline V lookup: CDR1 SGHDT, CDR2 YYEEEE. The CDR3 has 14 residues. The germline V and J ends were trimmed by 4 bases and 3 bases, with 14 bases remaining between them.

CDR3 nucleotides: TGCGCCAGCAGCCAACGGGAAGGAGATACGCAGTATTTT. Translation: CASSQREGDTQYF. The gene calls are TRBV4-1 and TRBJ2-3; perhaps TRBD2 as D (5 bases). The V gene lost 2 bases and the J gene lost 5 bases, with 8 bases spanning the gap. CDR3 length equals 13 residues. CDR1 is MGHRA, CDR2 YSYEKL, per germline.

Of note for this clonotype: One junction end disagrees with the germline gene, perhaps due to a read error. This chain uses TRBV6-1 with TRBJ2-1, with a tentative D call TRBD2 (5 bases). The CDR3 loop spans 14 amino acids. Germline CDR1 MNHNS, CDR2 SASEGT. CDR3 residues: CTSSVLGSGNEQFF. The CDR3 DNA is TGTACCAGCAGTGTTTTAGGGAGTGGCAATGAGCAGTTCTTC.

For this clonotype: A much larger clone lies a single base off, so this may be a read error. The chain is built from TRBV10-3 and TRBJ2-1; no reliable D call. There are 15 residues in the CDR3. V lost 2 bases and J lost 8, with 16 bases in between. CDR1 is ENHRY and CDR2 is SYGVKD in the germline V gene. CDR3 amino acids: CAISEVPQDADEQFF. DNA for the CDR3: TGTGCCATCAGTGAGGTTCCGCAGGATGCGGATGAGCAGTTCTTC.

Turning to this clonotype: A much larger clone lies a single base off, so this may be a read error. This CDR3 fails to terminate in the conserved phenylalanine or tryptophan, so it likely reflects a read error. V is TRBV29-1 and J is TRBJ2-1; D not resolved. Trimming took off 4 bases at V and 3 bases at J, with 7 bases between the two ends. This CDR3 has 12 amino acids. Looked up from germline, CDR1 is SQVTM and CDR2 is ANQGSEA. For the CDR3, the DNA is TGCAGCGTTGGTGGCAGCTACAATGAGCAGTTCTCC. Translated, it gives CSVGGSYNEQFS.

This chain joins TRBV29-1 and TRBJ2-3; D not certain. Trimming cost V 7 bases and J 2 bases, with 16 bases left between them. CDR1 and CDR2 from the germline V gene are SQVTM and ANQGSEA. CDR3 length equals 14 residues. CDR3 sequence (DNA): TGCAGCGCCTACCTCGGGCAAACCACAGATACGCAGTATTTT. Protein product: CSAYLGQTTDTQYF.

To note about this clonotype: A read error may be the cause here, since a much bigger clone is one base away. This chain links TRBV6-1 with TRBJ2-7; D may match TRBD1 or TRBD2 (6 bases each). The CDR3 has 14 amino acids. From germline, CDR1 is MNHNS and CDR2 SASEGT. This CDR3 is CGSSEIQGGYEQYF. The CDR3 DNA is TGTGGCAGCAGTGAAATACAAGGGGGGTACGAGCAGTACTTC.